This is a list of T cell receptor beta chains from one sample in a study of T cells after yellow fever vaccination. TCRdb recomputed calls from the 5' RACE reads with MiXCR, one row per CDR3 protein. The sample lists around 610,000 distinct CDR3 sequences; approximately 12% were seen once. Sample: PBMCs, taken on the day of the yellow fever booster vaccination. These receptors all come from a young man who received the YFV17D yellow fever vaccine. CDR3s include the opening cysteine and the closing phenylalanine or tryptophan. D genes are given only for firm matches. Clone size, where shown, is once, few, many, or a class for clones that have expanded.

clone size: few; V gene: TRBV10-1; D gene: .; J gene: TRBJ2-7; CDR3 protein: CASSERPGAPTREQYF; CDR3 DNA: TGCGCCAGCAGTGAGAGACCGGGAGCCCCCACCCGCGAGCAGTACTTC
clone size: .; V gene: TRBV7-9; D gene: .; J gene: TRBJ2-5; CDR3 protein: CASSPIEGTQYF; CDR3 DNA: TGTGCCAGCAGTCCAATTGAAGGGACCCAGTACTTC
clone size: .; V gene: TRBV12-3/TRBV12-4; D gene: .; J gene: TRBJ2-7; CDR3 protein: CASSPVKGNEQYF; CDR3 DNA: TGTGCCAGCAGCCCCGTCAAGGGCAACGAGCAGTACTTC
clone size: few; V gene: TRBV5-1; D gene: .; J gene: TRBJ2-3; CDR3 protein: CASSLAGGEGDTQYF; CDR3 DNA: TGCGCCAGCAGCTTGGCGGGCGGAGAGGGCGATACGCAGTATTTT
clone size: .; V gene: TRBV28; D gene: TRBD2; J gene: TRBJ2-1; CDR3 protein: CASIAWGGEQFF; CDR3 DNA: TGTGCCAGCATTGCATGGGGGGGTGAGCAGTTCTTC
clone size: .; V gene: TRBV6-1; D gene: TRBD2; J gene: TRBJ2-1; CDR3 protein: CASRTIAGGYYNEQFF; CDR3 DNA: TGTGCCAGCAGAACTATAGCGGGAGGATACTACAATGAGCAGTTCTTC
clone size: .; V gene: TRBV14; D gene: TRBD2; J gene: TRBJ2-1; CDR3 protein: CASSQLAGAPFF; CDR3 DNA: TGTGCCAGCAGCCAGTTAGCGGGAGCACCCTTCTTC
clone size: .; V gene: TRBV4-3; D gene: TRBD1; J gene: TRBJ2-7; CDR3 protein: CASSHSTGGAYEQYF; CDR3 DNA: TGCGCCAGCAGCCACTCGACAGGGGGCGCCTACGAGCAGTACTTC
clone size: few; V gene: TRBV15; D gene: TRBD1; J gene: TRBJ1-2; CDR3 protein: CATSRRQGGGYGYTF; CDR3 DNA: TGTGCCACCAGCAGACGACAGGGGGGAGGCTATGGCTACACCTTC
clone size: .; V gene: TRBV7-2; D gene: .; J gene: TRBJ2-3; CDR3 protein: CASSLRINTDTQYF; CDR3 DNA: TGTGCCAGCAGCTTACGGATTAACACAGATACGCAGTATTTT
clone size: .; V gene: TRBV6-4; D gene: TRBD1; J gene: TRBJ1-5; CDR3 protein: CASSDVGTGGSRTIEPQHF; CDR3 DNA: TGTGCCAGCAGTGACGTCGGGACAGGGGGCTCTAGAACGATCGAACCCCAGCATTTT
clone size: few; V gene: TRBV5-6; D gene: .; J gene: TRBJ2-1; CDR3 protein: CASSTIKNEQFF; CDR3 DNA: TGTGCCAGCAGCACGATTAAGAATGAGCAGTTCTTC
clone size: .; V gene: TRBV20-1; D gene: .; J gene: TRBJ2-6; CDR3 protein: CSARLDPGQGGTGANVLTF; CDR3 DNA: TGCAGTGCTAGATTAGACCCAGGACAGGGAGGGACTGGGGCCAACGTCCTGACTTTC
clone size: few; V gene: TRBV14; D gene: TRBD2; J gene: TRBJ2-1; CDR3 protein: CASSQAAGGWTNEQFF; CDR3 DNA: TGTGCCAGCAGCCAAGCAGCGGGAGGGTGGACGAATGAGCAGTTCTTC
clone size: few; V gene: TRBV11-2; D gene: .; J gene: TRBJ2-1; CDR3 protein: CASSAQAVYNEQFF; CDR3 DNA: TGTGCCAGCAGCGCACAAGCAGTCTACAATGAGCAGTTCTTC
clone size: few; V gene: TRBV5-1; D gene: .; J gene: TRBJ2-3; CDR3 protein: CASSLGKITDTQYF; CDR3 DNA: TGCGCCAGCAGCTTGGGGAAGATCACAGATACGCAGTATTTT
clone size: few; V gene: TRBV12-3/TRBV12-4; D gene: .; J gene: TRBJ1-1; CDR3 protein: CASSLAGGAGTEAFF; CDR3 DNA: TGTGCCAGCAGTTTAGCGGGGGGCGCGGGCACTGAAGCTTTCTTT
clone size: .; V gene: TRBV7-2; D gene: TRBD1; J gene: TRBJ1-2; CDR3 protein: CASSLSGTDYGYTF; CDR3 DNA: TGTGCCAGCAGCTTATCTGGGACAGACTATGGCTACACCTTC
clone size: few; V gene: TRBV5-1; D gene: .; J gene: TRBJ2-7; CDR3 protein: CASSGTGTLSYEQYF; CDR3 DNA: TGCGCCAGCAGCGGCACCGGGACACTCTCCTACGAGCAGTACTTC
clone size: .; V gene: TRBV7-9; D gene: .; J gene: TRBJ1-1; CDR3 protein: CASSLASVNTEAFF; CDR3 DNA: TGTGCCAGCAGCTTAGCCAGCGTGAACACTGAAGCTTTCTTT
clone size: .; V gene: TRBV9; D gene: .; J gene: TRBJ2-3; CDR3 protein: CASSFERGNTDTQYF; CDR3 DNA: TGTGCCAGCAGCTTCGAACGGGGGAACACAGATACGCAGTATTTT
clone size: .; V gene: TRBV6-2/TRBV6-3; D gene: .; J gene: TRBJ2-3; CDR3 protein: CASRSLGTQYF; CDR3 DNA: TGTGCCAGCCGCTCCTTGGGTACGCAGTATTTT
clone size: .; V gene: TRBV3-1; D gene: .; J gene: TRBJ1-2; CDR3 protein: CASSQRAGSNYGYTF; CDR3 DNA: TGTGCCAGCAGCCAGCGGGCGGGTTCTAACTATGGCTACACCTTC
clone size: few; V gene: TRBV7-3; D gene: .; J gene: TRBJ2-1; CDR3 protein: CASSSGEFGEQFF; CDR3 DNA: TGTGCCAGCAGTTCGGGGGAGTTCGGTGAGCAGTTCTTC
clone size: many; V gene: TRBV7-2; D gene: TRBD1; J gene: TRBJ1-5; CDR3 protein: CASSYRGNQPQHF; CDR3 DNA: TGTGCCAGCAGTTACAGGGGTAATCAGCCCCAGCATTTT
clone size: few; V gene: TRBV7-2; D gene: .; J gene: TRBJ2-1; CDR3 protein: CASSSTYSSYNEQFF; CDR3 DNA: TGTGCCAGCAGCTCTACTTATAGTTCCTACAATGAGCAGTTCTTC
clone size: few; V gene: TRBV6-6; D gene: .; J gene: TRBJ2-3; CDR3 protein: CASGERVDTQYF; CDR3 DNA: TGTGCCAGCGGCGAACGTGTGGATACGCAGTATTTT
clone size: .; V gene: TRBV20-1; D gene: .; J gene: TRBJ2-5; CDR3 protein: CSAREARLETQYF; CDR3 DNA: TGCAGTGCTAGAGAGGCGCGCCTGGAGACCCAGTACTTC
clone size: few; V gene: TRBV5-1; D gene: .; J gene: TRBJ2-7; CDR3 protein: CASALTLGKGEQYF; CDR3 DNA: TGCGCCAGCGCCTTGACCCTTGGGAAAGGCGAGCAGTACTTC
clone size: .; V gene: TRBV7-9; D gene: .; J gene: TRBJ2-2; CDR3 protein: CASPNRDTGELFF; CDR3 DNA: TGTGCCAGCCCCAACAGGGACACCGGGGAGCTGTTTTTT
clone size: few; V gene: TRBV20-1; D gene: TRBD1; J gene: TRBJ2-4; CDR3 protein: CSAGDSDALAKNIQYF; CDR3 DNA: TGCAGTGCTGGGGACAGTGACGCGTTAGCCAAAAACATTCAGTACTTC
clone size: few; V gene: TRBV12-3/TRBV12-4; D gene: .; J gene: TRBJ2-2; CDR3 protein: CASSLGMGGELFF; CDR3 DNA: TGTGCCAGCAGCCTAGGGATGGGCGGGGAGCTGTTTTTT
clone size: .; V gene: TRBV5-1; D gene: TRBD1; J gene: TRBJ2-5; CDR3 protein: CASSLWGQDSKTQYF; CDR3 DNA: TGCGCCAGCAGCCTTTGGGGACAGGATTCAAAGACCCAGTACTTC
clone size: .; V gene: TRBV7-2; D gene: .; J gene: TRBJ2-2; CDR3 protein: CASSLIFRVNTGELFF; CDR3 DNA: TGTGCCAGCAGCTTAATTTTCAGGGTGAACACCGGGGAGCTGTTTTTT
clone size: many; V gene: TRBV7-8; D gene: TRBD1; J gene: TRBJ2-5; CDR3 protein: CASSIGGVETQYF; CDR3 DNA: TGTGCCAGCAGCATAGGGGGCGTTGAGACCCAGTACTTC
clone size: few; V gene: TRBV27; D gene: .; J gene: TRBJ2-1; CDR3 protein: CASTSAGDRGIWEQFF; CDR3 DNA: TGTGCCAGCACCTCCGCGGGAGACAGGGGCATCTGGGAGCAGTTCTTC
clone size: .; V gene: TRBV7-2; D gene: TRBD2; J gene: TRBJ2-3; CDR3 protein: CASSLQGGRAVDTQYF; CDR3 DNA: TGTGCCAGCAGCTTACAGGGCGGGAGGGCCGTAGATACGCAGTATTTT
clone size: few; V gene: TRBV7-2; D gene: .; J gene: TRBJ2-1; CDR3 protein: CASSSLAKNEQFF; CDR3 DNA: TGTGCCAGCAGCTCCTTAGCGAAGAATGAGCAGTTCTTC
clone size: many; V gene: TRBV18; D gene: .; J gene: TRBJ1-1; CDR3 protein: CASSPGGLNTEAFF; CDR3 DNA: TGTGCCAGCTCACCAGGGGGACTGAACACTGAAGCTTTCTTT
clone size: few; V gene: TRBV20-1; D gene: TRBD1; J gene: TRBJ2-4; CDR3 protein: CSARPRTGHIQYF; CDR3 DNA: TGCAGTGCTAGACCGCGGACAGGCCACATTCAGTACTTC
clone size: .; V gene: TRBV11-2; D gene: .; J gene: TRBJ2-5; CDR3 protein: CASSLELWSGRQRWETQYF; CDR3 DNA: TGTGCCAGCAGCTTAGAGTTATGGTCCGGAAGACAGAGGTGGGAGACCCAGTACTTC
clone size: few; V gene: TRBV5-1; D gene: .; J gene: TRBJ2-3; CDR3 protein: CASSSALAQYF; CDR3 DNA: TGCGCCAGCAGCTCGGCCCTTGCGCAGTATTTT
clone size: .; V gene: TRBV3-1; D gene: .; J gene: TRBJ2-1; CDR3 protein: CASGHNEQFF; CDR3 DNA: TGTGCCAGCGGCCACAATGAGCAGTTCTTC
clone size: .; V gene: TRBV7-2; D gene: .; J gene: TRBJ2-2; CDR3 protein: CASSPTRNLGGELFF; CDR3 DNA: TGTGCCAGCAGCCCCACTAGAAATTTAGGCGGGGAGCTGTTTTTT
clone size: few; V gene: TRBV4-3; D gene: .; J gene: TRBJ2-1; CDR3 protein: CASSPGGPGLWRGNNEQFF; CDR3 DNA: TGCGCCAGCAGCCCCGGGGGGCCAGGCCTGTGGCGGGGGAACAATGAGCAGTTCTTC
clone size: .; V gene: TRBV6-5; D gene: TRBD1; J gene: TRBJ1-4; CDR3 protein: CASSYSGRGAEKLFF; CDR3 DNA: TGTGCCAGCAGTTACTCGGGCAGGGGGGCTGAAAAACTGTTTTTT
clone size: many; V gene: TRBV6-2/TRBV6-3; D gene: TRBD2; J gene: TRBJ2-5; CDR3 protein: CASDQERGQETQYF; CDR3 DNA: TGTGCCAGCGACCAGGAGCGGGGGCAAGAGACCCAGTACTTC
clone size: .; V gene: TRBV4-3; D gene: TRBD2; J gene: TRBJ2-7; CDR3 protein: CASSQVAGDTHEQYF; CDR3 DNA: TGCGCCAGCAGCCAAGTCGCGGGAGACACCCACGAGCAGTACTTC
clone size: .; V gene: TRBV20-1; D gene: .; J gene: TRBJ2-1; CDR3 protein: CSATPGGGGNEQFF; CDR3 DNA: TGCAGTGCAACCCCCGGCGGAGGGGGCAATGAGCAGTTCTTC
clone size: .; V gene: TRBV4-3; D gene: .; J gene: TRBJ2-5; CDR3 protein: CASSQDDGGTQYF; CDR3 DNA: TGCGCCAGCAGCCAAGACGACGGGGGGACCCAGTACTTC
clone size: .; V gene: TRBV5-1; D gene: TRBD2; J gene: TRBJ2-3; CDR3 protein: CASSLSQAGGMADTQYF; CDR3 DNA: TGCGCCAGCAGCTTGTCCCAAGCGGGAGGGATGGCAGATACGCAGTATTTT
clone size: few; V gene: TRBV11-2; D gene: TRBD1; J gene: TRBJ2-1; CDR3 protein: CASSLVGLGQKYNEQFF; CDR3 DNA: TGTGCCAGCAGCTTAGTCGGGCTGGGACAGAAGTACAATGAGCAGTTCTTC
clone size: .; V gene: TRBV4-3; D gene: .; J gene: TRBJ1-2; CDR3 protein: CASSPSLGYDYGYTF; CDR3 DNA: TGCGCCAGCAGCCCCTCGCTGGGGTACGACTATGGCTACACCTTC
clone size: few; V gene: TRBV6-2/TRBV6-3; D gene: .; J gene: TRBJ1-1; CDR3 protein: CASSYEGRPSTEAFF; CDR3 DNA: TGTGCCAGCAGTTACGAGGGCAGGCCCTCCACTGAAGCTTTCTTT
clone size: .; V gene: TRBV9; D gene: .; J gene: TRBJ2-3; CDR3 protein: CASSVESGAQYF; CDR3 DNA: TGTGCCAGCAGCGTAGAAAGTGGTGCGCAGTATTTT
clone size: many; V gene: TRBV4-3; D gene: .; J gene: TRBJ2-2; CDR3 protein: CASSQRSLGRSTGELFF; CDR3 DNA: TGCGCCAGCAGCCAAAGATCATTGGGGCGGTCCACCGGGGAGCTGTTTTTT
clone size: few; V gene: TRBV10-3; D gene: TRBD2; J gene: TRBJ2-3; CDR3 protein: CAISRSGRGADTQYF; CDR3 DNA: TGTGCCATCAGCCGCAGCGGGAGAGGTGCAGATACGCAGTATTTT
clone size: .; V gene: TRBV10-3; D gene: TRBD1; J gene: TRBJ2-6; CDR3 protein: CAISSLGQAGANVLTF; CDR3 DNA: TGTGCCATCAGTTCCCTCGGACAGGCCGGGGCCAACGTCCTGACTTTC
clone size: .; V gene: TRBV9; D gene: TRBD1; J gene: TRBJ2-1; CDR3 protein: CASSVAGTDYNEQFF; CDR3 DNA: TGTGCCAGCAGCGTAGCCGGGACAGACTACAATGAGCAGTTCTTC
clone size: .; V gene: TRBV12-3/TRBV12-4; D gene: TRBD1; J gene: TRBJ2-1; CDR3 protein: CASTPTGGSNEQFF; CDR3 DNA: TGTGCCAGCACACCGACAGGGGGTAGCAATGAGCAGTTCTTC